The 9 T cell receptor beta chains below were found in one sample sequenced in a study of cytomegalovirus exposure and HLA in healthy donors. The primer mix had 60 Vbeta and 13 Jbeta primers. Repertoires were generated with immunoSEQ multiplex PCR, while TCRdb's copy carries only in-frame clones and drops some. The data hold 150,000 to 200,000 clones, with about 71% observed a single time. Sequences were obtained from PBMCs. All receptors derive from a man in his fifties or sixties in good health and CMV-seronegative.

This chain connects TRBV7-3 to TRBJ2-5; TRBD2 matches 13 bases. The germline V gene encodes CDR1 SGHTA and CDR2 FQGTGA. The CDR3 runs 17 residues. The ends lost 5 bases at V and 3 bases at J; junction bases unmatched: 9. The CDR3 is CASSRTSGGLYKETQYF. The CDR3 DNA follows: TGTGCCAGCAGCCGGACTAGCGGGGGACTTTATAAAGAGACCCAGTACTTC.

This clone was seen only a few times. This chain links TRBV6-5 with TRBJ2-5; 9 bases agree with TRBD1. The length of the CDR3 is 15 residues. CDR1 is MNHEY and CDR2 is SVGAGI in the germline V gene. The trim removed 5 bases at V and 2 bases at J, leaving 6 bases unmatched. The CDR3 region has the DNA TGTGCCAGCAGTCCCCGGGACAGGGTACAAGAGACCCAGTACTTC. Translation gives CASSPRDRVQETQYF.

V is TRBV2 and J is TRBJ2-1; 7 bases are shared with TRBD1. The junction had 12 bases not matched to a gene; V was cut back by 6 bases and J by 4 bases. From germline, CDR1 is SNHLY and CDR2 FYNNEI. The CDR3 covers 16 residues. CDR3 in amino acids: CASSRQGARSYNEQFF. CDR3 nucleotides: TGTGCCAGCAGCCGACAGGGTGCGAGGTCTTACAATGAGCAGTTCTTC. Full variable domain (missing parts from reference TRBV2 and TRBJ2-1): EPEVTQTPSHQVTQMGQEVILRCVPISNHLYFYWYRQILGQKVEFLVSFYNNEISEKSEIFDDQFSVERPDGSNFTLKIRSTKLEDSAMYFCASSRQGARSYNEQFFGPGTRLTVL.

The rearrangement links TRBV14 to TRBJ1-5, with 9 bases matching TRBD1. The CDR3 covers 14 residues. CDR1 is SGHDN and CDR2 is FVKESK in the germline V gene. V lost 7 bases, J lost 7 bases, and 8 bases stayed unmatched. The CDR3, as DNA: TGTGCCAGCATTCCGGGACAGGGAGAACAGCCCCAGCATTTT. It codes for CASIPGQGEQPQHF. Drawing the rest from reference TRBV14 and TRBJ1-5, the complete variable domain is EAGVTQFPSHSVIEKGQTVTLRCDPISGHDNLYWYRRVMGKEIKFLLHFVKESKQDESGMPNNRFLAERTGGTYSTLKVQPAELEDSGVYFCASIPGQGEQPQHFGDGTRLSIL.

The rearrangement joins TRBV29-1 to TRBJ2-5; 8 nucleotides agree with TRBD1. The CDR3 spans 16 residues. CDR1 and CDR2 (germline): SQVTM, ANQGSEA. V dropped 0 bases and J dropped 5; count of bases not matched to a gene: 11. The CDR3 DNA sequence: TGCAGCGTTGAAGATTTCCGGACGACAGGGGTGGAGACCCAGTACTTC. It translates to CSVEDFRTTGVETQYF.

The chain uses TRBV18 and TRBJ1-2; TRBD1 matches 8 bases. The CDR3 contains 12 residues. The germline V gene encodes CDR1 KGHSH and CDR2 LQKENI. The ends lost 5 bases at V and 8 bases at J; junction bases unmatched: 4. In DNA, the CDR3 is TGTGCCAGCTCAGAACAGGGGGACGGCTACACCTTC. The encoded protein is CASSEQGDGYTF.

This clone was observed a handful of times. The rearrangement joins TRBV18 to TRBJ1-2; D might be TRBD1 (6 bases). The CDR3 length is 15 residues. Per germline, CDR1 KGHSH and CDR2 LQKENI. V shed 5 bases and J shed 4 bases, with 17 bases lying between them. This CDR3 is CASSSGGPPIYGYTF. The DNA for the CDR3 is TGTGCCAGCTCATCGGGGGGCCCCCCTATCTATGGCTACACCTTC.

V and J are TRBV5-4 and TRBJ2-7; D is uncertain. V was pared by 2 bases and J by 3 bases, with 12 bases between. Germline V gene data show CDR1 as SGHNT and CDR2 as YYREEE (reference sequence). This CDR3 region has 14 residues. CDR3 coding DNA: TGTGCCAGCAGCTTCACCGGGTCGAGCTACGAGCAGTACTTC. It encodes CASSFTGSSYEQYF.

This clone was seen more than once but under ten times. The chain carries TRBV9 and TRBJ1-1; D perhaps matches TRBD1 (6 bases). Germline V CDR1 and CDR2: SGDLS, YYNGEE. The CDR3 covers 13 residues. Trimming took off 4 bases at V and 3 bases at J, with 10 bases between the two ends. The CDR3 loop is CASSPTGYTEAFF. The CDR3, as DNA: TGTGCCAGCAGCCCTACAGGGTACACTGAAGCTTTCTTT.